The 27 T cell receptor beta chains below were found in one sample sequenced in a study of vaccination and CD4 T cells after COVID-19 (dated by TCRdb to the early 2020s). Their recognized antigens are unknown. The library was made by PCR. TCRdb lists the instrument as Illumina iSeq 100. At the Johns Hopkins FTIC core, DNA from the cultured CD4+ T cells underwent TCR sequencing with the Oncomine TCR Beta short-read assay. Through fastp at Q25 and MiXCR, TCRdb rebuilt clones from the public reads, retaining in-frame beta chains. Every entry covers one CDR3 protein and lists the most common genes and DNA from its rows. The sample table records about 7,400 distinct CDR3 sequences; around 38% of these occur just once. The ten biggest clones cover about 15% of the sample. The sample's treatment or condition label is to be understood as: roughly 11-day PBMC culture with coronavirus spike peptide pools or control peptides (ViraFEST assay). CD4+ T cells from unexposed donors were collected before the COVID-19 pandemic (2011-2018).

The sample comprised CD4+ T cells from blood, cultured in vitro. These receptors came from a human donor in good health.

The chain employs TRBV6-1 and TRBJ1-1; unclear D gene. There are 13 residues in the CDR3. Germline loops: CDR1 MNHNS, CDR2 SASEGT. With 5 bases removed from V and 6 bases from J, the gap between germline ends came to 13 bases. DNA for the CDR3: TGTGCCAGCAGTCGCACTGATAACGCTGAAGCTTTCTTT. Translating gives CASSRTDNAEAFF.

The chain joins TRBV7-2 to TRBJ1-2, with D uncertain. This CDR3 is built from 13 residues. Trimming removed 1 base at V and 8 bases at J, with 11 bases between. Germline V CDR1 and CDR2: SGHTA, FQGNSA. This chain's CDR3 is CASSLDGVRGYTF. The CDR3 DNA is TGTGCCAGCAGCTTAGACGGGGTACGCGGCTACACCTTC.

This chain joins TRBV19 and TRBJ1-1, with TRBD1 as a possible D gene (5 bases). The CDR3 extends over 14 amino acids. The germline V and J ends were trimmed by 3 bases and 5 bases, with 13 bases remaining between them. Per the germline V gene, CDR1 is LNHDA and CDR2 is SQIVND (reference sequence). The CDR3 bases are TGTGCCAGTAGTATGAGAGGGGAGGTAACTGAAGCTTTCTTT. Translation gives CASSMRGEVTEAFF.

The rearrangement links TRBV20-1 to TRBJ2-3; tentatively, D is TRBD1 (5 bases). CDR3 size: 16 residues. V shed 6 bases and J shed 4 bases, with 23 bases lying between them. The germline CDR1 and CDR2 sequences are DFQATT and SNEGSKA (reference sequence). The CDR3 coding sequence is TGCAGTGCCGCTGATTTTAGGGGTGGAGTTGCAGATACGCAGTATTTT. This sequence encodes CSAADFRGGVADTQYF.

J is TRBJ1-4 and V is TRBV19; D gene unclear. Trimming pared 3 bases from V and 12 bases from J, leaving 8 bases between. This CDR3 is built from 11 residues. CDR1 and CDR2 (germline): LNHDA, SQIVND (reference sequence). This CDR3 reads CASSIEEELFF. CDR3 nucleotides: TGTGCCAGTAGTATCGAGGAGGAACTGTTTTTT.

The chain joins TRBV27 to TRBJ1-6; D call uncertain. The CDR3 is 21 amino acids. The germline V gene has CDR1 MNHEY and CDR2 SMNVEV (reference sequence). Between the trimmed V and J ends, which lost 1 base and 0 bases, there was a span of 22 bases. The CDR3 region has the DNA TGTGCCAGCAGTTTATTACCCCTTCCGGGGAGGAAGAGCTCCTATAATTCACCCCTCCACTTT. This translates into CASSLLPLPGRKSSYNSPLHF.

This chain joins TRBV11-2 and TRBJ2-7, with 13 bases that match TRBD2. V shed 7 bases, J shed 7 bases, and the junction held 7 bases outside the gene matches. The germline V gene encodes CDR1 SGHAT and CDR2 FQNNGV. The CDR3 runs to 14 residues. CDR3 nucleotides: TGTGCCAGCACCCGGACTAGCGGGAGTGGTGAGCAGTACTTC. It yields the protein CASTRTSGSGEQYF.

Regarding this clonotype: Sequence at one end of the junction differs from germline and may be a read error. This chain links TRBV15 with TRBJ2-7, with TRBD1 matching over 9 bases. The CDR3 is 17 amino acids. Germline V gene sequence: CDR1 LNHNV, CDR2 YYDKDF (reference sequence). This chain's CDR3 is CATSRDLGTGFSSEQYF. The CDR3 nucleotides read TGTGCCACCAGCAGAGATTTGGGGACAGGGTTTTCCTCCGAGCAGTACTTC.

The chain recombines TRBV10-2 with TRBJ1-1; a possible D gene is TRBD1 (5 bases). The CDR3 runs 14 residues. The V gene's germline CDR1 is WSHSY and CDR2 SAAADI. The V and J ends lost 6 bases and 6 bases respectively, with 17 bases between them. Here the CDR3 reads CASRGDWGFPEAFF. The CDR3 DNA is TGCGCCAGCAGGGGGGATTGGGGGTTCCCTGAAGCTTTCTTT.

The chain is built from TRBV6-5 and TRBJ1-1, with TRBD1 as a possible D gene (5 bases). The CDR3 spans 13 residues. Germline-derived CDR1 and CDR2 are MNHEY and SVGAGI. V lost 2 bases, J lost 2 bases, and 6 bases lay in between. CDR3 region: CASSYGQNTEAFF. DNA of the CDR3: TGTGCCAGCAGTTACGGACAAAACACTGAAGCTTTCTTT.

There are a few counts of this clonotype. CDR3 DNA sequence: TGTGCCAGCAGCTTTAGTGTGGGCCGGGAGGGCCTAGAGACCCAGTACTTC. Its protein is CASSFSVGREGLETQYF. The chain combines TRBV11-2 with TRBJ2-5, with 8 bases lining up with TRBD2. The CDR3 spans 17 residues. Trimming took 3 bases from V and 4 from J; bases not matched to a gene: 13. CDR1 and CDR2 (germline): SGHAT, FQNNGV.

There are a few counts of this clonotype. The gene calls are TRBV19 and TRBJ1-6; D uncertain. CDR3 length equals 12 residues. V shed 3 bases and J shed 9 bases, with 6 bases lying between them. Germline V CDR1 and CDR2: LNHDA, SQIVND (reference sequence). The CDR3 DNA sequence: TGTGCCAGTAGTATCGGTGTTTCACCCCTCCACTTT. Translating gives CASSIGVSPLHF.

This sequence joins TRBV24-1 and TRBJ2-3; TRBD2 agrees at 8 bases. Germline CDR1 is KGHDR and CDR2 is SFDVKD. The V and J ends lost 5 bases and 0 bases, in that order; junction bases with no gene match: 9. This CDR3 has 17 residues. The CDR3 reads CATSVLVAGLSTDTQYF. Written as DNA, the CDR3 is TGTGCCACCAGTGTCCTGGTAGCGGGGCTAAGCACAGATACGCAGTATTTT.

The V and J genes are TRBV7-2 and TRBJ2-4; D not certain. The ends were cut back, 3 bases at V and 2 bases at J, with 8 bases in the middle. This CDR3 region has 14 residues. CDR1 is SGHTA, CDR2 FQGNSA, per germline. The CDR3 spells CASSFSLSKNIQYF. CDR3 nucleotides: TGTGCCAGCAGCTTCAGCTTATCCAAAAACATTCAGTACTTC.

The rearrangement uses TRBV6-1 and TRBJ2-7; 8 positions agree with TRBD1. V shed 6 bases and J 2 bases; nucleotides not matched to a gene: 3. This CDR3 is built from 13 residues. Per the germline V gene, CDR1 is MNHNS and CDR2 is SASEGT. This chain's CDR3 is CASRDRGPYEQYF. The CDR3 region has the DNA TGTGCCAGCAGAGACAGGGGTCCCTACGAGCAGTACTTC.

This chain connects TRBV5-1 to TRBJ1-6; TRBD1 aligns across 7 bases. The length of the CDR3 is 17 residues. From germline, CDR1 is SGHRS and CDR2 YFSETQ. The J segment lost 3 bases and the V segment lost 1 base, leaving 7 bases of the junction unmatched. CDR3 in DNA: TGCGCCAGCAGCTTGAAGGGGGCAGCACTCTATAATTCACCCCTCCACTTT. Translating gives CASSLKGAALYNSPLHF.

This clonotype turned up a few times. J is TRBJ2-6 and V is TRBV6-1; possible D gene TRBD1, 5 bases. CDR3 size: 16 residues. Germline V lookup: CDR1 MNHNS, CDR2 SASEGT. The ends were cut back, 6 bases at V and 4 bases at J, with 16 bases in the middle. CDR3 residues: CASRKRPGSGANVLTF. CDR3 coding DNA: TGTGCCAGCAGGAAAAGGCCAGGGTCCGGGGCCAACGTCCTGACTTTC.

This clonotype was recorded a few times. The J gene is TRBJ2-1, the V gene TRBV7-2, with D maybe TRBD2 (5 bases). The V gene's germline CDR1 is SGHTA and CDR2 FQGNSA. This CDR3 has 16 residues. V dropped 5 bases and J dropped 3 bases, with 17 bases sitting between them. The CDR3 nucleotides are TGTGCCAGCAGCGAAATAAGACGGGCGGGCTACAATGAGCAGTTCTTC. It yields the protein CASSEIRRAGYNEQFF.

This clonotype was observed a handful of times. The CDR3, as DNA: TGTGCCAGCTGGGGGGCGGCGGTGGGGGGACCTGGCTACACCTTC. As protein: CASWGAAVGGPGYTF. The V gene is TRBV12-3 or TRBV12-4, the J gene TRBJ1-2; possibly TRBD1 for D (6 bases). CDR3 length equals 15 residues. V dropped 8 bases and J dropped 7 bases, with 23 bases sitting between them.

The V and J genes are TRBV5-6 and TRBJ2-6; D may match TRBD1 or TRBD2 (6 bases each). Trimming removed 4 bases from V and 0 bases from J, with 17 bases in between. Germline CDR1 is SGHDT and CDR2 is YYEEEE. CDR3 length: 18 amino acids. CDR3 coding DNA: TGTGCCAGCAGCATCTCCGAACGGGGGCCCTCTGGGGCCAACGTCCTGACTTTC. It yields the protein CASSISERGPSGANVLTF.

DNA of the CDR3: TGTGCCAGCTCACCACCGACAGGGAATGGCAATCAGCCCCAGCATTTT. Translated: CASSPPTGNGNQPQHF. The chain links TRBV18 to TRBJ1-5; 7 nucleotides agree with TRBD1. The trim removed 0 bases at V and 2 bases at J, leaving 4 bases unmatched. Germline assignment: CDR1 KGHSH and CDR2 LQKENI. This CDR3 has 16 residues.

This clonotype was picked up a small number of times. This chain connects TRBV7-2 to TRBJ2-5; 8 positions agree with TRBD2. V was pared by 1 base and J by 4 bases, with 5 bases of the junction left unmatched. There are 15 residues in the CDR3. The germline CDR1 and CDR2 sequences are SGHTA and FQGNSA. The CDR3 loop is CASSLGLAGRETQYF. Written as DNA, the CDR3 is TGTGCCAGCAGCTTAGGGCTAGCGGGTAGAGAGACCCAGTACTTC. The variable domain in full, with the rest retrieved from reference TRBV7-2 and TRBJ2-5, is GAGVSQSPSNKVTEKGKDVELRCDPISGHTALYWYRQSLGQGLEFLIYFQGNSAPDKSGLPSDRFSAERTGGSVSTLTIQRTQQEDSAVYLCASSLGLAGRETQYFGPGTRLLVL.

The rearrangement uses TRBV19 and TRBJ1-6, with TRBD1 as a possible D gene (6 bases). Germline V gives CDR1 LNHDA, CDR2 SQIVND (reference sequence). CDR3 length: 15 residues. Trimming pared 5 bases from V and 7 bases from J, leaving 15 bases between. This chain's CDR3 is CASSLQGGNNSPLHF. CDR3 bases: TGTGCCAGTAGTCTACAGGGAGGCAACAATTCACCCCTCCACTTT.

This clonotype was counted a few times. The chain links TRBV5-4 to TRBJ2-7; D is unresolved. The CDR3 runs to 13 residues. Trimming removed 1 base from V and 5 bases from J, with 10 bases in between. CDR1 and CDR2 from the germline V gene are SGHNT and YYREEE (reference sequence). In DNA, the CDR3 is TGTGCCAGCAGCTTGTGGTCCCGGGACGAGCAGTACTTC. This gives the protein CASSLWSRDEQYF.

In this sample, this clonotype turned up a few times. This CDR3 is CASSLGGGQPQHF. DNA for the CDR3: TGTGCCAGCAGCCTAGGGGGGGGACAGCCCCAGCATTTT. The V call is TRBV7-9, the J call TRBJ1-5, with D possibly being TRBD1 (6 bases). V lost 5 bases and J 7 bases, leaving 12 bases between the germline ends. This CDR3 comprises 13 residues. The V gene's germline CDR1 is SEHNR and CDR2 FQNEAQ (reference sequence).

The chain has TRBV9 and TRBJ1-5; the D gene is possibly TRBD1 (6 bases). The CDR3 is 16 amino acids. The germline V gene encodes CDR1 SGDLS and CDR2 YYNGEE. The V end was cut by 3 bases, the J end by 4 bases, with 17 bases between. The CDR3 is CASSATAGTSNQPQHF. The CDR3 DNA reads as TGTGCCAGCAGCGCAACCGCCGGGACAAGTAATCAGCCCCAGCATTTT.

The chain recombines TRBV5-4 with TRBJ1-1; D is possibly TRBD1 (5 bases). There are 14 residues in the CDR3. The V end was cut by 2 bases, the J end by 1 base, with 9 bases between. CDR1 is SGHNT and CDR2 is YYREEE in the germline V gene (reference sequence). CDR3 loop: CASSLRQTNTEAFF. The CDR3 region has the DNA TGTGCCAGCAGCTTACGACAGACGAACACTGAAGCTTTCTTT.